This T cell receptor beta chain appears in the sequencing data of a study of response to subunit inactivated influenza vaccine. This clonotype was seen more than once but under ten times. Its specificity is not known. This CDR3 spans 12 amino acids. V was trimmed by 6 bases and J by 4 bases, leaving 12 bases between them. The germline gives CDR1 DFQATT, CDR2 SNEGSKA (reference sequence). TCRdb itself ran the RT-PCR reads through MiXCR, one entry per CDR3 protein. The sample records 700,000 to 900,000 distinct CDR3 sequences, 20% to 25% being singletons. Notes on the study in general: A suggestion made by the authors is that each seasonal influenza vaccination recruits few new T cells.

The sequence was collected from a man in his fifties or sixties who received an inactivated influenza vaccine. The V gene is TRBV20-1, the J gene TRBJ1-1, with D unclear. The sample here was PBMCs from blood, taken 5 days after vaccination. The CDR3 loop is CSAAGMSTEAFF. In nucleotides, the CDR3 is TGCAGTGCCGCGGGGATGAGCACTGAAGCTTTCTTT.